This T cell receptor beta chain was obtained from a study of blood T cell repertoires in COVID-19. This CDR3 contains 14 residues. CDR1 and CDR2 (germline): SGHRS, YFSETQ. V gave up 7 bases and J gave up 4 bases, with 14 bases separating them. In the original analysis: By means of reference gene primer amplification, nucleated cell counts were estimated. Assay used: immunoSEQ multiplex PCR; TCRdb lists only in-frame clones, some missing. The V and J calls and clone size come from that table; D and trimming were worked out from the DNA. Among 250,000 or so clones listed, approximately 88% were seen once.

Input material: PBMCs or T cells enriched from blood (not recorded which). This chain links TRBV5-1 with TRBJ2-2; D unclear. This clonotype was obtained from a woman in her thirties with acute COVID-19. The CDR3 region has the DNA TGCGCCAGCGTTCTAGACGGTGGCACCGGGGAGCTGTTTTTT. It yields the protein CASVLDGGTGELFF.